This T cell receptor (beta chain) was sequenced during a study of blood T cell repertoires in COVID-19. Study context: Researchers got acute and convalescent COVID-19 samples from the United States, Italy and Spain.

The CDR3 contains 16 residues. With V trimmed by 3 bases and J by 0 bases, 4 bases remained unmatched. CDR1 is SNHLY, CDR2 FYNNEI, per germline. Sequencing was performed with immunoSEQ multiplex PCR; in TCRdb, only in-frame clones are kept and a portion is missing. The sample records approximately 150,000 clones, over 70% being singletons. Grouping used clinical history reported by participants in a survey and questionnaire. Material for sequencing was PBMCs or T cells enriched from blood (not recorded which). This chain joins TRBV2 and TRBJ2-1; TRBD2 agrees at 8 bases. This TCR derives from a man aged 55-75 years who had recovered from COVID-19. CDR3 nucleotide sequence: TGTGCCAGCAGTGAGTCACGGGGGGGCTCCTACAATGAGCAGTTCTTC. It encodes CASSESRGGSYNEQFF.